This T cell receptor beta chain was observed in a study of T cells in Graves' hyperthyroidism and ophthalmopathy. RNA transcripts provided the source from which TCR beta CDR3 regions were amplified. RT-PCR in the first round (using the HTBI primer set) targeted the TCR CDR3. TCRdb redid the calling of the multiplex PCR reads with MiXCR, one entry per CDR3 protein. The sample gives hundreds of thousands of distinct CDR3 sequences, roughly 37% of which show up once; approximately 8.7% is in the top ten. The CDR3 covers 18 residues. V gave up 3 bases and J gave up 0 bases; unmatched junction bases: 5. Germline V lookup: CDR1 SEHNR, CDR2 FQNEAQ (reference sequence). This clonotype was detected a few times.

V gene TRBV7-9 combines with J gene TRBJ2-7; 16 bases match TRBD2. What was sequenced was blood. The sequence was collected from a man between 18 and 35 years old with Graves' hyperthyroidism. The CDR3 DNA reads TGTGCCAGCAGCTTGGGACTAGCGGGGGGGACGAGCTCCTACGAGCAGTACTTC. Its translation is CASSLGLAGGTSSYEQYF.